This T cell receptor beta chain was observed in a study of T-cell memory formation after mild COVID-19. Study at large: The TCR clusters were mostly specific to one donor.

V shed 0 bases and J shed 6 bases, with 15 bases lying between them. Germline V gene data show CDR1 as DFQATT and CDR2 as SNEGSKA (reference sequence). The CDR3 contains 14 residues. UMIs and sample barcodes were carried by the TCR alpha and TCR beta cDNA libraries that 5'RACE produced using constant-segment primers. TCRdb re-called the 5' RACE reads through MiXCR, storing one row per CDR3 protein. The repertoire holds approximately 350,000 distinct CDR3 sequences, with roughly 13% as singletons. Ten or more counts support this clonotype. The antigen remains undetermined. Overall study results and limits: Largely, contracting CD4+ clones fell within CM and EM, and contracting CD8+ clones within EMRA.

This sequence was found in a man aged 18 to 35 who had mild COVID-19 (a few samples of this study predate the infection). Cell type and time point are not known. The sample was PBMCs or a T cell subset sorted from them (not recorded which). The genes are TRBV20-1 and TRBJ2-7; TRBD1 is a possible D gene (5 bases). The chain's CDR3 is CSAREAGRVIEQYV. CDR3 nucleotide sequence: TGCAGTGCTAGAGAGGCCGGCAGGGTTATCGAGCAGTACGTC.